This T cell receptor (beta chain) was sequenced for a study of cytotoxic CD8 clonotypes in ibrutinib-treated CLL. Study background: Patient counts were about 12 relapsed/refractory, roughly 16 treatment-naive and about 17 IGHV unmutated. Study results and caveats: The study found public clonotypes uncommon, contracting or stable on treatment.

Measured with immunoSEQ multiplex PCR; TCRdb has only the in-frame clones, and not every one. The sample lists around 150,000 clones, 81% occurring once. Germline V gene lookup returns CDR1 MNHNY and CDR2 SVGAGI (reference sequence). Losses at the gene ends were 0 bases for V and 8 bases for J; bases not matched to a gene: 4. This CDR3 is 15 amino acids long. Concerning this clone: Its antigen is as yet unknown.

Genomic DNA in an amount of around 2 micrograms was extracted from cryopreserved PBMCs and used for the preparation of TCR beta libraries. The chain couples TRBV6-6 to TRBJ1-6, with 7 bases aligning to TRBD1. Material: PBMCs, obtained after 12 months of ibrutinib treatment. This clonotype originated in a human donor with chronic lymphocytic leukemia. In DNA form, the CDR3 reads TGTGCCAGCAGTTACTCGTTCGACAGGGATTCACCCCTCCACTTT. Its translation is CASSYSFDRDSPLHF.